Described below is a single T cell receptor beta chain sequence and its context. Under the authors' procedure: Amplifying reference gene primers gave estimates of nucleated cell counts. This table comes from immunoSEQ multiplex PCR, and its TCRdb copy is limited to in-frame clones, with some not included. The V and J calls and clone size come from that table; D and trimming were worked out from the DNA. The sample includes around 30,000 clones, approximately 71% seen only once; the top ten take roughly 16%. Trimming pared 3 bases from V and 0 bases from J, leaving 6 bases between. Germline CDR1 is KGHSH and CDR2 is LQKENI. The CDR3 length is 13 residues. This specimen comes from a study of blood T cell repertoires in COVID-19. Study as a whole: Italy, Spain and the United States were the sources of the convalescent and acute COVID-19 samples.

Sample: peripheral blood. This clonotype originated in a human donor in a cohort sampled during active COVID-19. This chain uses TRBV18 with TRBJ2-7, with D hard to call. This CDR3 reads CASSPAHSYEQYF. The CDR3 DNA reads as TGTGCCAGCTCACCGGCCCACTCCTACGAGCAGTACTTC.